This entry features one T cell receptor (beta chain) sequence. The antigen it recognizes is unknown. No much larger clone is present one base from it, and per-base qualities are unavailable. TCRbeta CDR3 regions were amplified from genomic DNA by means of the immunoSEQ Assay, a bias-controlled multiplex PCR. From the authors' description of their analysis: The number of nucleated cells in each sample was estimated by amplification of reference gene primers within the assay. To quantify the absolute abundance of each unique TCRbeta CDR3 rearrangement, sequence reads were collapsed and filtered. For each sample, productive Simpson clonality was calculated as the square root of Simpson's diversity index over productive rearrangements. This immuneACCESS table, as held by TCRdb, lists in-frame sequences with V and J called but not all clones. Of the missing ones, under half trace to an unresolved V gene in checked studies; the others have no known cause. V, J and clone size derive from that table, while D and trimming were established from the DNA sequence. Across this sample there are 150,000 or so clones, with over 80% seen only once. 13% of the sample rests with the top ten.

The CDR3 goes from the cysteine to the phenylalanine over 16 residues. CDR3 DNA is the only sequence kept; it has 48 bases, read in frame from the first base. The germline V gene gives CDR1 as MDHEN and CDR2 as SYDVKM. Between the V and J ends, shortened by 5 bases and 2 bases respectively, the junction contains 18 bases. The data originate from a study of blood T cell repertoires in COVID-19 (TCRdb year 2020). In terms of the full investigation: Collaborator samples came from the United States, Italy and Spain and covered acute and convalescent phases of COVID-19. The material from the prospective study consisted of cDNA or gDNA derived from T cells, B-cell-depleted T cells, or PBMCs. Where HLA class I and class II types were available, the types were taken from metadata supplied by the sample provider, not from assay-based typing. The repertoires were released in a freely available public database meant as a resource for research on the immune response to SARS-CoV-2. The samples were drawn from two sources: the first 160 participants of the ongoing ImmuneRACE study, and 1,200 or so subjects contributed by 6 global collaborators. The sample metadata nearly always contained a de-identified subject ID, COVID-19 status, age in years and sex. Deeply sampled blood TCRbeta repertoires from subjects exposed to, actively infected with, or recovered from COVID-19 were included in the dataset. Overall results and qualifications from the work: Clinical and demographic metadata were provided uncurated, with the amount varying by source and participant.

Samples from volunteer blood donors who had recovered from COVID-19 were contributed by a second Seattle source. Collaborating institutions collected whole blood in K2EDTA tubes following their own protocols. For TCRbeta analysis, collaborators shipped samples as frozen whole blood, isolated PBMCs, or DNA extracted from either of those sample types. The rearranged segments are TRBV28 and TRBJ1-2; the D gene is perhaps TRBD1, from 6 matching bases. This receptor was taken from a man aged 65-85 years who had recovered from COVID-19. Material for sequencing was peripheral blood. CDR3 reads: CASSPYTGTSNYGYTF. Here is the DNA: TGTGCCAGCAGTCCATACACCGGGACAAGCAACTATGGCTACACCTTC.